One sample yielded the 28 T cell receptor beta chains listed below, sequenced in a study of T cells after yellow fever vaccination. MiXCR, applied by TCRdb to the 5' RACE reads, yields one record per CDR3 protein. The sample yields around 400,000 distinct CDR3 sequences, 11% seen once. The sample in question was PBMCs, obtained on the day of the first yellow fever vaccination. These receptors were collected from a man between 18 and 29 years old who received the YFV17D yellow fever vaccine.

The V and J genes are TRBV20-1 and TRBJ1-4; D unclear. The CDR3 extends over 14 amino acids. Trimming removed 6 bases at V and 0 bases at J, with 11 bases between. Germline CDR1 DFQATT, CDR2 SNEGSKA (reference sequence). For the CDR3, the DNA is TGCAGTGCCCCTTGGGGTGCAACTAATGAAAAACTGTTTTTT. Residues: CSAPWGATNEKLFF.

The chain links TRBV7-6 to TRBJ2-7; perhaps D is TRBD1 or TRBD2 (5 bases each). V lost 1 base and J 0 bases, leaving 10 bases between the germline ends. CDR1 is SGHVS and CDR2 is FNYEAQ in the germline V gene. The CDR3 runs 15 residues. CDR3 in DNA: TGTGCCAGCAGCTTAGGGGATGGGGGCTCCTACGAGCAGTACTTC. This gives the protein CASSLGDGGSYEQYF. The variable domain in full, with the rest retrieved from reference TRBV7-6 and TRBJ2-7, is GAGVSQSPRYKVTKRGQDVALRCDPISGHVSLYWYRQALGQGPEFLTYFNYEAQQDKSGLPNDRFSAERPEGSISTLTIQRTEQRDSAMYRCASSLGDGGSYEQYFGPGTRLTVT.

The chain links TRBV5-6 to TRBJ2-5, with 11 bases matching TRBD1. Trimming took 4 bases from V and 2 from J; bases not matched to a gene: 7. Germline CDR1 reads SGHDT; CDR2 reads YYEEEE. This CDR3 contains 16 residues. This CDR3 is CASSMTGTGGQETQYF. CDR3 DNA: TGTGCCAGCAGCATGACCGGGACAGGGGGACAAGAGACCCAGTACTTC.

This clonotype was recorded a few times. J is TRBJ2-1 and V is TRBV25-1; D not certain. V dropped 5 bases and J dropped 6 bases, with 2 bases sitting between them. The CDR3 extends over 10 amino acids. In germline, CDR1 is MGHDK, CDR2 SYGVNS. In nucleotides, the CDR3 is TGTGCCAGCAGTAGCAATGAGCAGTTCTTC. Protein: CASSSNEQFF.

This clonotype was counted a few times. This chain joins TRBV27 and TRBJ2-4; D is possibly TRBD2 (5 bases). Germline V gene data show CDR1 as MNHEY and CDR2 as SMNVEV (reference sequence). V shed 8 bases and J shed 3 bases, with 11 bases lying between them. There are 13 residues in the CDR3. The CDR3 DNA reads TGTGCCAGCCTCGGGATCGGCAAAAACATTCAGTACTTC. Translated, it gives CASLGIGKNIQYF.

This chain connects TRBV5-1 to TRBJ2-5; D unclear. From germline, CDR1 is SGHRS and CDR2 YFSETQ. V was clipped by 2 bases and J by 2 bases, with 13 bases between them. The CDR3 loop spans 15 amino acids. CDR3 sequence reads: CASSFSPGIQETQYF. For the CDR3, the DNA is TGCGCCAGCAGCTTCTCCCCGGGCATTCAAGAGACCCAGTACTTC.

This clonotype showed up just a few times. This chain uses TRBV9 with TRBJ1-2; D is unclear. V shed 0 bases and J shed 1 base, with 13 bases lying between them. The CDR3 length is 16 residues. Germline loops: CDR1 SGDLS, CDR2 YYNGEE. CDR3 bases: TGTGCCAGCAGCGTAGCTCTTTTGGGAGGTAACTATGGCTACACCTTC. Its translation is CASSVALLGGNYGYTF.

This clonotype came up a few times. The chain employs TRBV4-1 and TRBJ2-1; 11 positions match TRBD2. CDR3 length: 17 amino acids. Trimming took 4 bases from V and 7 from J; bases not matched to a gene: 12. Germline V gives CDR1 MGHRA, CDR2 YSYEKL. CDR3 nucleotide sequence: TGCGCCAGCAGCCTCCAATGGCCTAGCGGGGGGAGGAATGAGCAGTTCTTC. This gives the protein CASSLQWPSGGRNEQFF.

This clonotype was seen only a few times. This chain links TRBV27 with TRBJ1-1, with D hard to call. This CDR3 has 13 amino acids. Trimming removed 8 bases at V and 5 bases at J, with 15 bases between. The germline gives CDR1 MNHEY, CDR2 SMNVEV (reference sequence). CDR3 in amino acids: CASLLLGGTEAFF. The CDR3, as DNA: TGTGCCAGCCTACTTTTAGGAGGGACTGAAGCTTTCTTT.

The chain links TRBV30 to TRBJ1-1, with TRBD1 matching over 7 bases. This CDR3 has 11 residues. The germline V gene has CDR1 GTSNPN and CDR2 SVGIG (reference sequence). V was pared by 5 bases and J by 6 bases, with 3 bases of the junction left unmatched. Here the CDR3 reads CAWLTGSEAFF. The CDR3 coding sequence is TGTGCCTGGCTGACAGGGTCTGAAGCTTTCTTT.

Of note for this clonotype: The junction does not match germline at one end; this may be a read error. This chain's CDR3 is CASSTQGGTEASF. CDR3 DNA sequence: TGTGCCAGCAGCACCCAGGGGGGCACTGAAGCTTCCTTT. The chain is built from TRBV7-9 and TRBJ1-1, with 7 bases fitting TRBD1. The CDR3 is 13 amino acids. Germline CDR1 is SEHNR and CDR2 is FQNEAQ (reference sequence).

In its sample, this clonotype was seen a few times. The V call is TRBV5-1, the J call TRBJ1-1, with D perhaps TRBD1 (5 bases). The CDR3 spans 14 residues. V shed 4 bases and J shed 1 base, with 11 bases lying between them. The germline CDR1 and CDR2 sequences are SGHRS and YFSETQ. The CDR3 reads CASSLTVPNTEAFF. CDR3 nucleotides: TGCGCCAGCAGCCTGACAGTACCGAACACTGAAGCTTTCTTT.

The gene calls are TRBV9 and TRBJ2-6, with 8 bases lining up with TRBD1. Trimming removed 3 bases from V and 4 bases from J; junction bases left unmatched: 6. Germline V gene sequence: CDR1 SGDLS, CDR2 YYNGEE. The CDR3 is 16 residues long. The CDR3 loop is CASSARQGTGANVLTF. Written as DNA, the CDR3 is TGTGCCAGCAGCGCGCGACAGGGGACCGGGGCCAACGTCCTGACTTTC.

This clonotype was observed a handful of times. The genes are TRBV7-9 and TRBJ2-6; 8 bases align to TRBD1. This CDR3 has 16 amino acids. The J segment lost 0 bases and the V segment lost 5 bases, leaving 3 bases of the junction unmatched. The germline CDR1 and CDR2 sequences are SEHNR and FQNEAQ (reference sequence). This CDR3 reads CASSGTGFSGANVLTF. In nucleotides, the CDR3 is TGTGCCAGCAGCGGGACAGGTTTCTCTGGGGCCAACGTCCTGACTTTC.

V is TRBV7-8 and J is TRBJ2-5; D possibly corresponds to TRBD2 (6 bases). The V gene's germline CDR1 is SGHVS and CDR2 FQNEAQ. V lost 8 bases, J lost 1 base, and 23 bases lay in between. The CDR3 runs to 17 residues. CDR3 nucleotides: TGTGCCAGCGCCGTCCTCGGGGGATCAGGGCTCCAAGAGACCCAGTACTTC. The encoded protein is CASAVLGGSGLQETQYF.

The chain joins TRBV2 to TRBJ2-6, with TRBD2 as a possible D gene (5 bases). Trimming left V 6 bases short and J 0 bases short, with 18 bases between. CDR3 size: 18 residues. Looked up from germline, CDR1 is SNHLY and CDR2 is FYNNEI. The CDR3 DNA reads TGTGCCAGCAGAAATAATCCGGGGAAAAGCTCTGGGGCCAACGTCCTGACTTTC. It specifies CASRNNPGKSSGANVLTF.

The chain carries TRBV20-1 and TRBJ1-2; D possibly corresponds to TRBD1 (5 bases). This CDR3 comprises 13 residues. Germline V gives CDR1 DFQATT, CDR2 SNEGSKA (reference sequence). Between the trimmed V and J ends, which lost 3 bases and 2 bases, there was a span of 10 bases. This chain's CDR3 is CSARARQNYGYTF. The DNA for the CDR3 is TGCAGTGCTAGGGCGAGACAGAACTATGGCTACACCTTC.

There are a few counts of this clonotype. As DNA, the CDR3 is TGCGCCAGCAGCCCAAGTACAGGGAACACCGGGGAGCTGTTTTTT. Its translation is CASSPSTGNTGELFF. This chain connects TRBV4-3 to TRBJ2-2; TRBD1 might be the D (5 bases). From germline, CDR1 is LGHNA and CDR2 YSLEER. V lost 4 bases, J lost 1 base, and 10 bases lay in between. The CDR3 runs to 15 residues.

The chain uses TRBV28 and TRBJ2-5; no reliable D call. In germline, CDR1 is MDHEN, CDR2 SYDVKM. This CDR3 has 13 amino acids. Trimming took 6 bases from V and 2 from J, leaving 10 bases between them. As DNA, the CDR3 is TGTGCCAGCAGCAAGGTGGGTCAAGAGACCCAGTACTTC. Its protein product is CASSKVGQETQYF.

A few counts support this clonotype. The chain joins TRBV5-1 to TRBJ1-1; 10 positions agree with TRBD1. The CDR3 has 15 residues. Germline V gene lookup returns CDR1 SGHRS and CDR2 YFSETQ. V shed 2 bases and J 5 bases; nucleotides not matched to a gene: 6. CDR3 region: CASSLSPGQGTEAFF. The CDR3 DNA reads TGCGCCAGCAGCTTATCACCGGGACAGGGGACTGAAGCTTTCTTT.

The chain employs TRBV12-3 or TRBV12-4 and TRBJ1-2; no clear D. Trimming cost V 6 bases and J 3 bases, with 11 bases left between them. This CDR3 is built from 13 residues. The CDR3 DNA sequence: TGTGCCAGCAGGGGAACTGGATACTATGGCTACACCTTC. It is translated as CASRGTGYYGYTF.

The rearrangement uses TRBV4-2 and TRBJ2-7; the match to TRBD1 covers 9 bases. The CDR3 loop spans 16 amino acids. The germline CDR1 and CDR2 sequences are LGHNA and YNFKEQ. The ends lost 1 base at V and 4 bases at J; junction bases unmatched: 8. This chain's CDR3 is CASSQAAGQGQYEQYF. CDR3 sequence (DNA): TGTGCCAGCAGCCAAGCCGCGGGACAGGGACAGTACGAGCAGTACTTC.

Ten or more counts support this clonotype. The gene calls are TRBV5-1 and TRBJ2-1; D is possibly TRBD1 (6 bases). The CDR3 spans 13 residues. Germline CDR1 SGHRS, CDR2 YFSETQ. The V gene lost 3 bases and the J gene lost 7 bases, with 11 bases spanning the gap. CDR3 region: CASSSLTGNEQFF. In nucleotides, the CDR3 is TGCGCCAGCAGCTCCCTAACAGGGAATGAGCAGTTCTTC.

The CDR3 DNA follows: TGCAGTGCTAGGGGGAGGGAGAGCTCCTACGAGCAGTACTTC. It codes for CSARGRESSYEQYF. The chain couples TRBV20-1 to TRBJ2-7; TRBD2 aligns across 7 bases. The CDR3 has 14 residues. With 3 bases clipped from V and 0 bases from J, the junction kept 5 bases outside the gene matches. CDR1 DFQATT and CDR2 SNEGSKA come from the germline V gene (reference sequence).

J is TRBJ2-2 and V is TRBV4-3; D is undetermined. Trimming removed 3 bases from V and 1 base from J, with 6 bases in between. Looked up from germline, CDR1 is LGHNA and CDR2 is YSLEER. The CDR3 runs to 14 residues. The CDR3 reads CASSHARNTGELFF. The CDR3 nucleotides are TGCGCCAGCAGCCACGCCAGGAACACCGGGGAGCTGTTTTTT.

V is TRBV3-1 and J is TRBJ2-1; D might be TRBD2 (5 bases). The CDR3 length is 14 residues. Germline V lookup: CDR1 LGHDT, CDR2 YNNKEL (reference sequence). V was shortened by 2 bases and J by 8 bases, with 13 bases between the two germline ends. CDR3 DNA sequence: TGTGCCAGCAGCCAAAGTCTTGGAGGTCATGAGCAGTTCTTC. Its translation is CASSQSLGGHEQFF.

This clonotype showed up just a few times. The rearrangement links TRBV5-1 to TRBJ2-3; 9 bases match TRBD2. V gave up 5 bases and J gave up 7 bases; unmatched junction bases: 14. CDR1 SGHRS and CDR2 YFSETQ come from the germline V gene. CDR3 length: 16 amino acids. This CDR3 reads CASRTRGGAIPNTQYF. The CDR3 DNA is TGCGCCAGCAGGACCCGCGGGGGGGCCATTCCGAATACGCAGTATTTT.

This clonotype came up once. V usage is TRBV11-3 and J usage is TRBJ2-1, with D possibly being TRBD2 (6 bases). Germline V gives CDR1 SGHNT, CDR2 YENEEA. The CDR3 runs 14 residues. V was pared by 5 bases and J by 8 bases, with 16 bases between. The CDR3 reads CASSLSGWEDEQFF. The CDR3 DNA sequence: TGTGCCAGCAGCCTATCCGGGTGGGAGGATGAGCAGTTCTTC.